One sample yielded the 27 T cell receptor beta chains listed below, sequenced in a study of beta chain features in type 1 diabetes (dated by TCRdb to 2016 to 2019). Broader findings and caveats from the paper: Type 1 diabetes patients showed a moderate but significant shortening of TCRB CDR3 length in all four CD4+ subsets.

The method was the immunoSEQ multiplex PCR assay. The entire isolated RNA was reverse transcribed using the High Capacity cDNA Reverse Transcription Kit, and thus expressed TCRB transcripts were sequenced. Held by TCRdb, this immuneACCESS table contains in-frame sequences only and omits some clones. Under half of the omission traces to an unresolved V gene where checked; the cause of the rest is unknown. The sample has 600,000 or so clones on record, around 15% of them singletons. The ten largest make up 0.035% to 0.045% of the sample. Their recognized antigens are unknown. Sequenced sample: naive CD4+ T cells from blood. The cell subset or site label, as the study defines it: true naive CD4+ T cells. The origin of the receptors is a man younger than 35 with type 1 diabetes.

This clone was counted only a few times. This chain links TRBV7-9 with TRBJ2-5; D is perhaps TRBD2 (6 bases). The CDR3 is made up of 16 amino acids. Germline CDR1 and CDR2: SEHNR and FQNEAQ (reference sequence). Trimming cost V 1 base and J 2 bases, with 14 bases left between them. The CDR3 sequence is CASSLVPGAKQETQYF. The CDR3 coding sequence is TGTGCCAGCAGCTTAGTTCCGGGAGCGAAGCAAGAGACCCAGTACTTC.

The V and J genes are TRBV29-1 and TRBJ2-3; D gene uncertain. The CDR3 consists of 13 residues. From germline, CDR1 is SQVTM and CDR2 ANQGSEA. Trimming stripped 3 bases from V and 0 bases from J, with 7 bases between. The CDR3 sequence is CSVDLMSTDTQYF. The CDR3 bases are TGCAGCGTTGACCTTATGAGCACAGATACGCAGTATTTT.

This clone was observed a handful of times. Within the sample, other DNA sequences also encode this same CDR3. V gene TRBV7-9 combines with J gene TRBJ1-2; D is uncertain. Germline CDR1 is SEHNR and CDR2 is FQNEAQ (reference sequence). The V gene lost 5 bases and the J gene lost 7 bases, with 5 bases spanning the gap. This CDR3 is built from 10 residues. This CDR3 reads CASSPAGYTF. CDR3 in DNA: TGTGCCAGCAGCCCCGCTGGCTACACCTTC.

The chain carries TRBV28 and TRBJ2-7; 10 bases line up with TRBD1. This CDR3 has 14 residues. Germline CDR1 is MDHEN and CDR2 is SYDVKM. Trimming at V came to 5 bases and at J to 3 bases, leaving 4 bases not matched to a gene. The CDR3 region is CASSKGQGNYEQYF. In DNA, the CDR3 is TGTGCCAGCAGTAAGGGACAGGGGAACTACGAGCAGTACTTC.

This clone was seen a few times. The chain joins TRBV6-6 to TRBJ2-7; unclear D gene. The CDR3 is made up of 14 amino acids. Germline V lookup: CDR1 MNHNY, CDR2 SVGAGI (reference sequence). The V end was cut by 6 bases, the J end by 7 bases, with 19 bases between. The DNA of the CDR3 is TGTGCCAGCAGAAGGACCCAATTCACCAGGGAGCAGTACTTC. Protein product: CASRRTQFTREQYF.

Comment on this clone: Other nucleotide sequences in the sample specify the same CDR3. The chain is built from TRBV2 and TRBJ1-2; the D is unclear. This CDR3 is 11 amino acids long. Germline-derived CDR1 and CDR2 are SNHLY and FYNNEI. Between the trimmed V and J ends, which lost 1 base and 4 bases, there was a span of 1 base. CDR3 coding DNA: TGTGCCAGCAGTGAAGGCTATGGCTACACCTTC. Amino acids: CASSEGYGYTF.

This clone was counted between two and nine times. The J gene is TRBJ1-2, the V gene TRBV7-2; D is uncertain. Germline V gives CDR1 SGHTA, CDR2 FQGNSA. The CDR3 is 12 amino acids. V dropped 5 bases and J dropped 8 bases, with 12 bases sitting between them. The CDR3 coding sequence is TGTGCCAGCAGCCCAGGACCGCAAGGCTACACCTTC. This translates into CASSPGPQGYTF. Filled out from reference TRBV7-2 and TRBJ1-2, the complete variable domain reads GAGVSQSPSNKVTEKGKDVELRCDPISGHTALYWYRQSLGQGLEFLIYFQGNSAPDKSGLPSDRFSAERTGGSVSTLTIQRTQQEDSAVYLCASSPGPQGYTFGSGTRLTVV.

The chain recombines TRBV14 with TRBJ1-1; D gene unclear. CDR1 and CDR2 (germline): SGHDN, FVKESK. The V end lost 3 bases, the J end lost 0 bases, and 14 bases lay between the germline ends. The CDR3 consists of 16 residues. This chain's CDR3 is CASSQKITSLNTEAFF. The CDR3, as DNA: TGTGCCAGCAGCCAGAAAATTACTTCCTTGAACACTGAAGCTTTCTTT.

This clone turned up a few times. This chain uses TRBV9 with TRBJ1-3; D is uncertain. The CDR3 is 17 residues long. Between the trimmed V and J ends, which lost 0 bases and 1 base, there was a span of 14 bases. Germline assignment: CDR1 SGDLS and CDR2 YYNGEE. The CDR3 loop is CASSVAGGMKSGNTIYF. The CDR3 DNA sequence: TGTGCCAGCAGCGTAGCTGGCGGGATGAAGTCTGGAAACACCATATATTTT.

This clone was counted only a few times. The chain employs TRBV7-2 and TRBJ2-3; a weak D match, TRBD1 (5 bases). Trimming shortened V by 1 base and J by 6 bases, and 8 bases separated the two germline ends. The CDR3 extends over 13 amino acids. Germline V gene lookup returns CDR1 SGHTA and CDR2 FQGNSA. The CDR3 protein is CASSLESGDTQYF. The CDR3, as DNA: TGTGCCAGCAGCTTAGAGTCAGGGGATACGCAGTATTTT.

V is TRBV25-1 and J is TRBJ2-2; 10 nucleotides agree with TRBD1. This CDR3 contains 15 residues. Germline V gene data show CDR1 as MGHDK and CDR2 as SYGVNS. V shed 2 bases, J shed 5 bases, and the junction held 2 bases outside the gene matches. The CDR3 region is CASSEGQGETGELFF. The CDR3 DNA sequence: TGTGCCAGCAGTGAAGGACAGGGGGAAACCGGGGAGCTGTTTTTT.

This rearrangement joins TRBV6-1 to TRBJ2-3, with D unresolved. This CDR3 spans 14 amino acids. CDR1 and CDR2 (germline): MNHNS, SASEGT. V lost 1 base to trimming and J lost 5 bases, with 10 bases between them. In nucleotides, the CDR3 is TGTGCCAGCAGTGAAGGCCTGGGTCGAGATACGCAGTATTTT. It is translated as CASSEGLGRDTQYF.

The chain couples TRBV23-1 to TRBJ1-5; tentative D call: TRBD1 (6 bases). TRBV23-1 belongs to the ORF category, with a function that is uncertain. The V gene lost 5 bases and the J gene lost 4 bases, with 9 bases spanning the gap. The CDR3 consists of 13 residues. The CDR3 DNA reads TGCGCCAGCAGTAAACAGGGAAATCAGCCCCAGCATTTT. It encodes CASSKQGNQPQHF.

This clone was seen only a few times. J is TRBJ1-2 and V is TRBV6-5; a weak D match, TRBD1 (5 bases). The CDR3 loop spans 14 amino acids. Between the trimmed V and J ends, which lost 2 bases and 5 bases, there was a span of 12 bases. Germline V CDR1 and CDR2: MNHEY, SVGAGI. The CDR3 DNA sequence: TGTGCCAGCAGTTACCAGGGTACGCGGTATGGCTACACCTTC. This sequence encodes CASSYQGTRYGYTF.

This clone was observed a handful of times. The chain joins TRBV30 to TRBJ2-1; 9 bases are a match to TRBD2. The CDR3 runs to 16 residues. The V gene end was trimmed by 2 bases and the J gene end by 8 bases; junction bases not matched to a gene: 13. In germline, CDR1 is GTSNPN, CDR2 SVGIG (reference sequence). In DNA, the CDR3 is TGTGCCTGGAGTCCACCCGGAGCGGGGGGTTCATATGAGCAGTTCTTC. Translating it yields CAWSPPGAGGSYEQFF.

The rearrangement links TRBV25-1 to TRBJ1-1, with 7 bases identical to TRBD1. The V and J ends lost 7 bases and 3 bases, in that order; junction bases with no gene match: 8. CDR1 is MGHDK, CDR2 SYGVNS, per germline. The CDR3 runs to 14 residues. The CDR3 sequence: CASILTGAYTEAFF. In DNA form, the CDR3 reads TGTGCCAGCATTCTTACAGGGGCCTACACTGAAGCTTTCTTT.

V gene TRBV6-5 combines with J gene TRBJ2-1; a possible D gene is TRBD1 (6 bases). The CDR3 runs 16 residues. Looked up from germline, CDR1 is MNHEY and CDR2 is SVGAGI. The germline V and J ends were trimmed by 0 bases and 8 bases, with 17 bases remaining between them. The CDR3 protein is CASSYSAGTTNDEQFF. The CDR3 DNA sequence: TGTGCCAGCAGTTACTCCGCCGGGACAACAAACGATGAGCAGTTCTTC.

CDR3 in DNA: TGTGCCAGCGCCTCCGGGACAGGGTTTGGCATTCAGTACTTC. Amino acid sequence: CASASGTGFGIQYF. The chain combines TRBV6-1 with TRBJ2-4, with 9 positions matching TRBD1. Germline assignment: CDR1 MNHNS and CDR2 SASEGT. The CDR3 spans 14 residues. After removal of 8 bases from V and 9 bases from J, the junction contained 11 bases not matched to a gene.

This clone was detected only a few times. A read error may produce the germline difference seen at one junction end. The CDR3 sequence is CASSEQARKDF. DNA for the CDR3: TGTGCCAGCAGTGAACAGGCACGTAAAGACTTC. The chain links TRBV2 to TRBJ2-4; D is ambiguous. Germline V gene sequence: CDR1 SNHLY, CDR2 FYNNEI. CDR3 length equals 11 residues.

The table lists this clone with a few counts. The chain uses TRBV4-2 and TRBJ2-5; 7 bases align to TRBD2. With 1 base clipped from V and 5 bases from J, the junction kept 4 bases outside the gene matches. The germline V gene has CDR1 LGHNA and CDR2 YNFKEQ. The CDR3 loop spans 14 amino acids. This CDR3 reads CASSQGEGYETQYF. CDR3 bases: TGTGCCAGCAGCCAAGGGGAGGGGTACGAGACCCAGTACTTC.

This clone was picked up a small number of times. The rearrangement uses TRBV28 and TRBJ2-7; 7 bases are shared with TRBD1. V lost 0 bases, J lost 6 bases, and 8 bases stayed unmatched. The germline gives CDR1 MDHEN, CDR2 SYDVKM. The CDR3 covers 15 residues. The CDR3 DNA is TGTGCCAGCAGTTTATGGGGGGACAGTGTACGCGAGCAGTACTTC. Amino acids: CASSLWGDSVREQYF.

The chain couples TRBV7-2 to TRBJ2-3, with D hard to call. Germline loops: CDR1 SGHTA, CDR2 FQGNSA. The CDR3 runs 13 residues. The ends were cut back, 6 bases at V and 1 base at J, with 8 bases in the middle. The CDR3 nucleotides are TGTGCCAGCAGGGACCCGGGCACAGATACGCAGTATTTT. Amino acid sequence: CASRDPGTDTQYF.

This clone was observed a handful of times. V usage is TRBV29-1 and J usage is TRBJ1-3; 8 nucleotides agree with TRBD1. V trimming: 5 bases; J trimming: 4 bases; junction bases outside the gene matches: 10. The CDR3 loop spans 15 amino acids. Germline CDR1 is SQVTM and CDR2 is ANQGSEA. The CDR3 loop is CSVSQTGGFGNTIYF. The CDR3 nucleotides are TGCAGCGTTAGCCAAACAGGGGGATTCGGAAACACCATATATTTT.

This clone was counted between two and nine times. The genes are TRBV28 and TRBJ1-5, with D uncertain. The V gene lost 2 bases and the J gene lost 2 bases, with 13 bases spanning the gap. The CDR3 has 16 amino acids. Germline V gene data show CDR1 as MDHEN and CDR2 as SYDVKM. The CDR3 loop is CASSLLVYKGNQPQHF. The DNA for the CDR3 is TGTGCCAGCAGTTTACTGGTTTATAAGGGCAATCAGCCCCAGCATTTT.

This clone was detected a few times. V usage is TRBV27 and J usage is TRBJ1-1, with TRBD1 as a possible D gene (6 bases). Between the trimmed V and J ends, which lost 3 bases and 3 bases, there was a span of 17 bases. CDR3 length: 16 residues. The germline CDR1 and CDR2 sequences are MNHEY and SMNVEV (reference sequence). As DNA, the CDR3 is TGTGCCAGCAGTTTCGGGGGCGCCTTTTGGGACACTGAAGCTTTCTTT. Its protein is CASSFGGAFWDTEAFF.

The CDR3 spells CASSQDGRGGEKLFF. The CDR3 bases are TGTGCCAGCAGCCAAGATGGAAGGGGAGGTGAAAAACTGTTTTTT. The rearrangement uses TRBV14 and TRBJ1-4, with D possibly TRBD1 on 5 matching bases. Germline loops: CDR1 SGHDN, CDR2 FVKESK. The CDR3 is 15 residues long. V gave up 0 bases and J gave up 7 bases, with 12 bases separating them.

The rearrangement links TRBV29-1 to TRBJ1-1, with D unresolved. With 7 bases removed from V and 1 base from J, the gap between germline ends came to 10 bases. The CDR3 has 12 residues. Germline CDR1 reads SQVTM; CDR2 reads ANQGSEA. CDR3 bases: TGCAGCGCCGGGCTTGGGAACACTGAAGCTTTCTTT. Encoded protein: CSAGLGNTEAFF.